The next 8 T cell receptor beta chains were all read from a single sample in a study of CD8 T cell repertoires and HIV-1 epitope variants (dated by TCRdb to the early 2020s). No antigen is known for these receptors. To prepare the library, the immunoSEQ multiplex PCR assay was applied. TCRdb re-hosts the immuneACCESS table, in-frame sequences only. Its copies lack some clones; in the studies checked, an unresolved V gene accounts for under half of them, and the cause for the rest is not known. The sample profile shows some 7,000 clones; around three fifths of them were found once. The ten largest clonotypes hold 42% of the sample. Sequencing input: cultured CD8+ T cells derived from PBMCs. The receptors were gathered from a male donor with HIV.

The V gene is TRBV6-5, the J gene TRBJ1-2, with unresolved D. With 3 bases removed from V and 2 bases from J, the gap between germline ends came to 10 bases. This CDR3 contains 14 residues. Germline CDR1 reads MNHEY; CDR2 reads SVGAGI. For the CDR3, the DNA is TGTGCCAGCAGTTATAATACAGCCAACTATGGCTACACCTTC. The encoded protein is CASSYNTANYGYTF.

The gene calls are TRBV19 and TRBJ2-1; weak D call: TRBD2 (7 bases). This CDR3 region has 17 residues. The V end was cut by 3 bases, the J end by 4 bases, with 19 bases between. Germline loops: CDR1 LNHDA, CDR2 SQIVND (reference sequence). CDR3 region: CASSMGAGDIDYNEQFF. For the CDR3, the DNA is TGTGCCAGTAGTATGGGCGCGGGGGACATAGATTACAATGAGCAGTTCTTC.

By sample share, this clone is medium-sized. J is TRBJ1-2 and V is TRBV28, with 10 nucleotides matching TRBD1. Germline V gene lookup returns CDR1 MDHEN and CDR2 SYDVKM. This CDR3 is 17 amino acids long. V shed 7 bases and J 4 bases; nucleotides not matched to a gene: 15. The CDR3 loop reads CASTPGDRGPYGYGYTF. The CDR3 coding sequence is TGTGCCAGCACCCCCGGGGACAGGGGACCCTACGGCTATGGCTACACCTTC.

About this clone: Mismatch with germline at one junction end may stem from a read error. The chain recombines TRBV5-3 with TRBJ2-1; D is undetermined. TRBV5-3 counts as an open reading frame of uncertain function. CDR3 length: 13 residues. The CDR3: CASSSSLGDEQFF. CDR3 nucleotide sequence: TGTGCCAGCAGCTCCTCCCTAGGCGATGAGCAGTTCTTC.

This sequence joins TRBV9 and TRBJ2-5; D is possibly TRBD2 (6 bases). Germline loops: CDR1 SGDLS, CDR2 YYNGEE. The CDR3 is made up of 14 amino acids. V dropped 0 bases and J dropped 5 bases, with 11 bases sitting between them. In DNA, the CDR3 is TGTGCCAGCAGCGTAGGGGGGACTGGGGAGACCCAGTACTTC. Its protein product is CASSVGGTGETQYF.

The chain joins TRBV29-1 to TRBJ2-7; TRBD2 matches 10 bases. The ends lost 0 bases at V and 2 bases at J; junction bases unmatched: 4. Germline V gene lookup returns CDR1 SQVTM and CDR2 ANQGSEA. The CDR3 totals 15 residues. CDR3 sequence (DNA): TGCAGCGTTGAAGAGCGAGCGGGAGGGCCCTACGAGCAGTACTTC. Amino acids: CSVEERAGGPYEQYF.

The chain recombines TRBV6-5 with TRBJ1-5, with 8 bases matching TRBD1. This CDR3 spans 14 amino acids. V trimming: 6 bases; J trimming: 7 bases; junction bases outside the gene matches: 8. CDR1 is MNHEY, CDR2 SVGAGI, per germline. As DNA, the CDR3 is TGTGCCAGCAGATCCGGACAGGGAAAACAGCCCCAGCATTTT. Protein: CASRSGQGKQPQHF.

V usage is TRBV10-2 and J usage is TRBJ1-3; 8 bases match TRBD1. Losses at the gene ends were 6 bases for V and 1 base for J; bases not matched to a gene: 5. Germline V gene data show CDR1 as WSHSY and CDR2 as SAAADI. This CDR3 spans 15 amino acids. CDR3 coding DNA: TGCGCCAGCAGCAGGACAGGGTTATCTGGAAACACCATATATTTT. Translated, it gives CASSRTGLSGNTIYF.